This T cell receptor beta chain was observed in a study of cytomegalovirus exposure and HLA in healthy donors. The study, taken as a whole, reports: Most TCRs appeared rarely, but some public TCRs recurred in many donors. The authors confirmed in vitro that a few CMV-associated chains were specific for CMV antigens.

Healthy bone marrow donors formed the donor group. With regard to this clone: Its antigen is undetermined.

Primers included in the PCR were 60 Vbeta and 13 Jbeta primers. The data were produced by immunoSEQ multiplex PCR, yet TCRdb's version contains in-frame clones alone and is incomplete. This table holds under 200,000 clones, about three quarters found once. The clonotype was recovered from a middle-aged woman in good health and CMV-seropositive. The sequenced sample consisted of PBMCs.

The CDR3 DNA reads as TGTGCCAGCAGCTTTGGAGGGGGACAGGGGTATGGCTACACCTTC. This translates into CASSFGGGQGYGYTF. The rearrangement joins TRBV7-2 to TRBJ1-2, with 10 nucleotides matching TRBD1. V lost 3 bases and J lost 5; bases outside the gene matches: 6. Looked up from germline, CDR1 is SGHTA and CDR2 is FQGNSA. The CDR3 is made up of 15 amino acids. Complete variable domain (other parts from reference TRBV7-2 and TRBJ1-2): GAGVSQSPSNKVTEKGKDVELRCDPISGHTALYWYRQSLGQGLEFLIYFQGNSAPDKSGLPSDRFSAERTGGSVSTLTIQRTQQEDSAVYLCASSFGGGQGYGYTFGSGTRLTVV.